Given below is one TCR beta chain in context. Its target is not known. The data stem from a study of a mutant IDH1 vaccine in newly diagnosed glioma. Clones were read by immunoSEQ multiplex PCR, and TCRdb kept only the in-frame ones, dropping some. The table includes approximately 50,000 clones, roughly 80% detected once. The sample's time point: week 47, end of study. Vaccinated patients received 300 ug of mutant IDH1 20-mer peptide per dose, with topical imiquimod. The sample consisted of PBMCs, taken from a glioma patient whose treatment included an IDH1 peptide vaccine. This clonotype was obtained from a woman in her 50s with glioma.

The CDR3 is CASSQEGLAANEQFF. The CDR3 region has the DNA TGCGCCAGCAGCCAAGAGGGACTAGCGGCGAATGAGCAGTTCTTC. This chain uses TRBV4-1 with TRBJ2-1, with 11 nucleotides matching TRBD2. Per germline, CDR1 MGHRA and CDR2 YSYEKL. This CDR3 spans 15 amino acids. Trimming took 0 bases from V and 7 from J; bases not matched to a gene: 2.